The present T cell receptor (beta chain) was sequenced within a study of blood T cells in healthy people across ages. A second PCR, run for roughly 7 to 11 cycles, used a sample-barcoded 5' primer plus a J-beta primer mix. TCRdb reprocessed the 5' RACE reads with MiXCR, giving one entry per CDR3 protein. The table has about 1.4 million distinct CDR3 sequences, approximately 59% seen once. The CDR3 consists of 17 residues. Looked up from germline, CDR1 is SGHRS and CDR2 is YFSETQ. Trimming took off 0 bases at V and 2 bases at J, with 14 bases between the two ends. This clonotype originated in a man aged 18 to 30 in good health. The sequenced sample consisted of blood. J is TRBJ1-4 and V is TRBV5-1, with D perhaps TRBD1 (5 bases). The DNA for the CDR3 is TGCGCCAGCAGCTTGGGTTTAGGCGGGACTACTAATGAAAAACTGTTTTTT. As protein: CASSLGLGGTTNEKLFF.